Following are 22 T cell receptor beta chains from one sample sequenced in a study of blood T cells in healthy people across ages. For the second PCR, which ran for 7 to 11 cycles, a sample-barcoded 5' primer and a J-beta primer mix were used. TCRdb used MiXCR to reprocess the 5' RACE reads, holding one entry per CDR3 protein. The sample records 1,500,000 or so distinct CDR3 sequences, 42% being singletons. The sample was blood. The receptor set was obtained from a woman aged 18-29 years in good health.

The count of this clonotype is one. CDR3 nucleotide sequence: TGTGCCAGCAGCACACTAGCGGGACCTCCCGGGGAGCAGTACTTC. It specifies CASSTLAGPPGEQYF. The rearrangement joins TRBV7-2 to TRBJ2-4, with 10 bases fitting TRBD2. V gave up 5 bases and J gave up 13 bases; unmatched junction bases: 14. CDR1 and CDR2 (germline): SGHTA, FQGNSA. This CDR3 region has 15 residues.

The V gene is TRBV20-1, the J gene TRBJ1-4, with TRBD1 identical over 7 bases. The CDR3 is 14 residues long. V shed 1 base, J shed 8 bases, and the junction held 7 bases outside the gene matches. Germline CDR1 DFQATT, CDR2 SNEGSKA (reference sequence). CDR3: CSARVDRPNEKLFF. CDR3 bases: TGCAGTGCTAGAGTGGACAGGCCAAACGAAAAACTGTTTTTT.

This chain uses TRBV3-1 with TRBJ2-1, with 7 positions matching TRBD2. CDR1 is LGHDT, CDR2 YNNKEL, per germline (reference sequence). With 7 bases clipped from V and 4 bases from J, the junction kept 13 bases outside the gene matches. CDR3 size: 16 residues. CDR3 sequence (DNA): TGTGCCAGCACCAGGAAGAGACTAGCTTCATACAATGAGCAGTTCTTC. It is translated as CASTRKRLASYNEQFF.

In this sample, this clonotype turned up a few times. The chain carries TRBV6-6 and TRBJ1-1; the D gene is possibly TRBD1 (6 bases). V dropped 5 bases and J dropped 5 bases, with 15 bases sitting between them. The CDR3 runs 14 residues. In germline, CDR1 is MNHNY, CDR2 SVGAGI (reference sequence). The CDR3 sequence is CASSPEGVGTEAFF. The CDR3 DNA follows: TGTGCCAGCAGTCCCGAGGGGGTGGGGACTGAAGCTTTCTTT.

This clonotype was detected once. The junction does not match germline at one end; this may be a read error. The chain carries TRBV29-1 and TRBJ1-1; D is unresolved. Germline V lookup: CDR1 SQVTM, CDR2 ANQGSEA. The length of the CDR3 is 15 residues. Written as DNA, the CDR3 is TGCAGCGTTGGGGCCCCCGGGAATATGAACACTGAAGTTTTCTTT. This codes for CSVGAPGNMNTEVFF.

This sequence joins TRBV25-1 and TRBJ2-7; TRBD2 matches 13 bases. With 6 bases clipped from V and 2 bases from J, the junction kept 16 bases outside the gene matches. In germline, CDR1 is MGHDK, CDR2 SYGVNS. This CDR3 is 19 amino acids long. The CDR3, as DNA: TGTGCCAGCAGCCCGGGACAGGGGACTAGCGGGGCTCGAACCTACGAGCAGTACTTC. Protein sequence: CASSPGQGTSGARTYEQYF.

CDR3 amino acids: CASSVASLGSTDTQYF. The CDR3 DNA follows: TGTGCCAGCAGCGTAGCGTCTTTGGGCTCCACAGATACGCAGTATTTT. The chain couples TRBV9 to TRBJ2-3; D is undetermined. V lost 0 bases, J lost 2 bases, and 13 bases lay in between. The CDR3 totals 16 residues. Germline loops: CDR1 SGDLS, CDR2 YYNGEE. Variable domain in full (rest from reference TRBV9 and TRBJ2-3): DSGVTQTPKHLITATGQRVTLRCSPRSGDLSVYWYQQSLDQGLQFLIQYYNGEERAKGNILERFSAQQFPDLHSELNLSSLELGDSALYFCASSVASLGSTDTQYFGPGTRLTVL.

This clonotype occurred a few times. The V gene is TRBV6-5, the J gene TRBJ2-5; 11 bases agree with TRBD1. Germline V CDR1 and CDR2: MNHEY, SVGAGI. The length of the CDR3 is 15 residues. The J segment lost 5 bases and the V segment lost 4 bases, leaving 6 bases of the junction unmatched. The CDR3 loop reads CASSFGTGGLETQYF. For the CDR3, the DNA is TGTGCCAGCAGTTTCGGGACAGGGGGTCTCGAGACCCAGTACTTC.

The V call is TRBV16, the J call TRBJ1-2, with 7 bases identical to TRBD1. J gave up 3 bases and V 3 bases, and 10 bases lay outside the gene matches. Germline CDR1 is KGHSY and CDR2 is FQNENV. The CDR3 loop spans 16 amino acids. CDR3 DNA: TGTGCCAGCAGCCAGCGCCCTCCTGACAGGGACTATGGCTACACCTTC. Translated, it gives CASSQRPPDRDYGYTF.

The gene calls are TRBV2 and TRBJ2-5; 10 nucleotides agree with TRBD2. The germline V gene encodes CDR1 SNHLY and CDR2 FYNNEI. V trimming: 7 bases; J trimming: 3 bases; junction bases outside the gene matches: 2. The CDR3 contains 13 residues. CDR3 protein: CASKGTSEETQYF. For the CDR3, the DNA is TGTGCCAGCAAGGGGACTAGCGAAGAGACCCAGTACTTC. The full variable domain, its missing parts supplied by reference TRBV2 and TRBJ2-5, is EPEVTQTPSHQVTQMGQEVILRCVPISNHLYFYWYRQILGQKVEFLVSFYNNEISEKSEIFDDQFSVERPDGSNFTLKIRSTKLEDSAMYFCASKGTSEETQYFGPGTRLLVL.

This clonotype turned up a few times. The chain uses TRBV20-1 and TRBJ2-1; 12 nucleotides align to TRBD2. Germline loops: CDR1 DFQATT, CDR2 SNEGSKA (reference sequence). V shed 5 bases and J 3 bases; nucleotides not matched to a gene: 5. The CDR3 contains 15 residues. The CDR3: CSAPGLAGRYNEQFF. The CDR3 DNA is TGCAGTGCTCCCGGACTAGCGGGACGCTACAATGAGCAGTTCTTC.

This clonotype was detected ten times or more. J is TRBJ1-1 and V is TRBV7-9; no clear D gene. Trimming removed 5 bases from V and 4 bases from J, with 14 bases in between. CDR1 is SEHNR and CDR2 is FQNEAQ in the germline V gene (reference sequence). The length of the CDR3 is 14 residues. CDR3 loop: CASSLALGGTEAFF. The DNA for the CDR3 is TGTGCCAGCAGCCTCGCTTTAGGTGGCACTGAAGCTTTCTTT.

This clonotype came up a few times. The chain couples TRBV2 to TRBJ2-5; 10 nucleotides line up with TRBD2. Per germline, CDR1 SNHLY and CDR2 FYNNEI. CDR3 length: 17 residues. Trimming removed 2 bases from V and 1 base from J; junction bases left unmatched: 7. The CDR3 sequence is CASSEILAGNPQETQYF. The CDR3 coding sequence is TGTGCCAGCAGTGAAATACTAGCGGGGAATCCCCAAGAGACCCAGTACTTC.

With regard to this clonotype: At one of its ends the junction is not consistent with the germline gene, which may arise from a read error. The chain recombines TRBV7-9 with TRBJ1-2; a weak D match, TRBD1 (6 bases). This CDR3 is 14 amino acids long. From germline, CDR1 is SEHNR and CDR2 FQNEAQ (reference sequence). CDR3 sequence (DNA): TGTGCCTGCAGAAAGGAAACAGGGAACTATGGCTACACCTTC. Amino acid sequence: CACRKETGNYGYTF.

A few counts support this clonotype. This rearrangement joins TRBV5-5 to TRBJ2-4; D uncertain. The end of the DNA aligns better with TRBJ2-7, so the J call may be wrong. This CDR3 comprises 15 residues. CDR1 and CDR2 (germline): SGHKS, YYEKEE (reference sequence). CDR3 loop: CASSLGRPPFYEQYF. The CDR3 coding sequence is TGTGCCAGCAGCTTGGGACGTCCCCCGTTCTACGAGCAGTACTTC.

In its sample, this clonotype was seen a few times. The CDR3 coding sequence is TGTGCCAGCAGTTTGCACGTCGACACTGAAGCTTTCTTT. Translation: CASSLHVDTEAFF. V usage is TRBV6-2 or TRBV6-3 and J usage is TRBJ1-1; no firm D call. Germline values: CDR1 MNHEY, CDR2 SVGEGT. This CDR3 contains 13 residues. Trimming removed 4 bases from V and 3 bases from J, with 9 bases in between.

This clonotype was counted ten times or more. CDR3 protein: CASSSGGYWGAETQYF. In DNA, the CDR3 is TGTGCCAGCAGCTCAGGAGGCTATTGGGGGGCAGAGACCCAGTACTTC. The chain has TRBV11-2 and TRBJ2-5; possibly TRBD1 or TRBD2 for D (6 bases each). Trimming shortened V by 4 bases and J by 4 bases, and 19 bases separated the two germline ends. Germline loops: CDR1 SGHAT, CDR2 FQNNGV. This CDR3 spans 16 amino acids.

Only a few counts were recorded for this clonotype. The rearrangement links TRBV7-2 to TRBJ2-4; 13 bases align to TRBD2. Germline-derived CDR1 and CDR2 are SGHTA and FQGNSA. The CDR3 length is 17 residues. J lost 3 bases, V lost 5 bases, and 7 bases had no gene match. CDR3 nucleotide sequence: TGTGCCAGCAGCCTCAGGACTAGCGGGAGCCACAAAAACATTCAGTACTTC. Its translation is CASSLRTSGSHKNIQYF.

In nucleotides, the CDR3 is TGCAGCGTCCCCAAACCGGGACTAGCCAATCCCCTGAGGAATGAGCAGTTCTTC. This codes for CSVPKPGLANPLRNEQFF. This rearrangement joins TRBV29-1 to TRBJ2-1; 9 nucleotides agree with TRBD2. V was pared by 6 bases and J by 7 bases, with 22 bases of the junction left unmatched. The CDR3 loop spans 18 amino acids. CDR1 is SQVTM, CDR2 ANQGSEA, per germline.

This clonotype has a handful of counts. The chain is built from TRBV6-5 and TRBJ2-5, with D unclear. Germline V lookup: CDR1 MNHEY, CDR2 SVGAGI. Trimming pared 0 bases from V and 5 bases from J, leaving 10 bases between. CDR3 length equals 14 residues. The CDR3 bases are TGTGCCAGCAGTTACTCGGCCGAATGGGAGACCCAGTACTTC. Translating gives CASSYSAEWETQYF.

A few counts support this clonotype. This chain joins TRBV28 and TRBJ1-4; 8 positions agree with TRBD1. From germline, CDR1 is MDHEN and CDR2 SYDVKM. Germline trimming cut 5 bases from V and 6 bases from J; bases unmatched to any gene: 8. The length of the CDR3 is 15 residues. The CDR3 DNA sequence: TGTGCCAGCAGTGGGCGGACAGGGAGGCATGAAAAACTGTTTTTT. Amino acids: CASSGRTGRHEKLFF.

The V gene is TRBV9, the J gene TRBJ2-7; 7 bases align to TRBD2. Trimming removed 0 bases from V and 7 bases from J; junction bases left unmatched: 4. The CDR3 spans 13 residues. Germline V lookup: CDR1 SGDLS, CDR2 YYNGEE. DNA of the CDR3: TGTGCCAGCAGCGTAGACGGGGGGAATGAGCAGTACTTC. Translating gives CASSVDGGNEQYF. Using reference TRBV9 and TRBJ2-7 for the parts outside the CDR3, the full variable domain is DSGVTQTPKHLITATGQRVTLRCSPRSGDLSVYWYQQSLDQGLQFLIQYYNGEERAKGNILERFSAQQFPDLHSELNLSSLELGDSALYFCASSVDGGNEQYFGPGTRLTVT.